A single sample gave rise to the 32 T cell receptor beta chains below, sequenced in a study of cytomegalovirus exposure and HLA in healthy donors. The PCR had 60 Vbeta and 13 Jbeta primers. The protocol was immunoSEQ multiplex PCR, while the TCRdb copy is restricted to in-frame clones and leaves out a portion. The listing contains about 140,000 clones. The sequenced sample consisted of PBMCs. The receptors stem from a woman in her late teens or twenties in good health and CMV-seronegative.

CDR3 sequence (DNA): TGTGCCAGCAGCTCCCGCCCGGGACAGGGGTTCACTGAAGCTTTCTTT. This gives the protein CASSSRPGQGFTEAFF. The chain links TRBV11-2 to TRBJ1-1; 10 nucleotides line up with TRBD1. Unmatched junction bases numbered 9, after V lost 4 bases and J lost 4 bases. Looked up from germline, CDR1 is SGHAT and CDR2 is FQNNGV. The CDR3 consists of 16 residues.

CDR3 DNA: TGTGCCAGCAGCTTGGTCCAATTATCAGGAGGTGGTGGCTACACCTTC. Protein sequence: CASSLVQLSGGGGYTF. V and J are TRBV7-9 and TRBJ1-2; D unclear. Trimming removed 3 bases from V and 7 bases from J, with 21 bases in between. The germline V gene has CDR1 SEHNR and CDR2 FQNEAQ (reference sequence). The CDR3 runs to 16 residues.

The chain couples TRBV9 to TRBJ2-5; weak D call: TRBD1 (6 bases). In germline, CDR1 is SGDLS, CDR2 YYNGEE. The CDR3 has 15 residues. V was clipped by 3 bases and J by 5 bases, with 17 bases between them. This chain's CDR3 is CASSATGIVRETQYF. CDR3 DNA sequence: TGTGCCAGCAGCGCCACAGGGATCGTTAGGGAGACCCAGTACTTC.

This sequence joins TRBV18 and TRBJ1-1; 7 positions match TRBD1. J lost 5 bases, V lost 0 bases, and 9 bases had no gene match. Germline V gene sequence: CDR1 KGHSH, CDR2 LQKENI. The CDR3 contains 16 residues. CDR3 amino acids: CASSPPGGSGSTEAFF. CDR3 nucleotide sequence: TGTGCCAGCTCACCACCAGGGGGCAGTGGTTCAACTGAAGCTTTCTTT.

The chain combines TRBV19 with TRBJ2-7; D is unresolved. With 5 bases removed from V and 3 bases from J, the gap between germline ends came to 14 bases. This CDR3 contains 14 residues. The germline V gene has CDR1 LNHDA and CDR2 SQIVND (reference sequence). The CDR3 reads CASSPRVGSYEQYV. For the CDR3, the DNA is TGTGCCAGTAGTCCCAGAGTGGGTAGCTACGAGCAGTACGTC.

The V gene is TRBV6-5, the J gene TRBJ1-2; maybe TRBD1 (5 bases). Germline-derived CDR1 and CDR2 are MNHEY and SVGAGI. The CDR3 spans 14 residues. V lost 10 bases and J lost 2, with 17 bases in between. CDR3 coding DNA: TGTGCCATCAAAAGCACAGGCTTAAACTATGGCTACACCTTC. Translation: CAIKSTGLNYGYTF.

J is TRBJ2-6 and V is TRBV19, with D tentatively TRBD1 (6 bases). This CDR3 region has 15 residues. From germline, CDR1 is LNHDA and CDR2 SQIVND (reference sequence). V shed 8 bases and J shed 0 bases, with 11 bases lying between them. The CDR3 DNA sequence: TGTGCCAGTGGGCAGGGGAGCTCTGGGGCCAACGTCCTGACTTTC. Its protein product is CASGQGSSGANVLTF.

This sequence joins TRBV2 and TRBJ2-5; D call uncertain. Germline-derived CDR1 and CDR2 are SNHLY and FYNNEI. With 5 bases removed from V and 2 bases from J, the gap between germline ends came to 3 bases. There are 11 residues in the CDR3. CDR3 DNA sequence: TGTGCCAGCAGTTTACAAGAGACCCAGTACTTC. This sequence encodes CASSLQETQYF.

The genes are TRBV27 and TRBJ2-3; 11 nucleotides match TRBD2. The CDR3 covers 16 residues. From germline, CDR1 is MNHEY and CDR2 SMNVEV (reference sequence). V dropped 5 bases and J dropped 7; count of bases not matched to a gene: 11. In nucleotides, the CDR3 is TGTGCCAGCAGTCCTATAGTAGCGGGAGGGCCGAATACGCAGTATTTT. Translated: CASSPIVAGGPNTQYF.

The V gene is TRBV4-1, the J gene TRBJ2-7; possible D gene TRBD2, 6 bases. The CDR3 loop spans 13 amino acids. Germline V gene data show CDR1 as MGHRA and CDR2 as YSYEKL. The germline V and J ends were trimmed by 7 bases and 5 bases, with 15 bases remaining between them. The CDR3: CASTSRAGHEQYF. In DNA, the CDR3 is TGCGCCAGCACCAGCCGTGCGGGACACGAGCAGTACTTC.

Notes on this clone: One junction end does not reproduce the germline sequence, and a read error may be involved. The J gene is TRBJ2-1, the V gene TRBV19; TRBD1 might be the D (6 bases). Looked up from germline, CDR1 is LNHDA and CDR2 is SQIVND (reference sequence). The CDR3 length is 16 residues. The CDR3 sequence is CATSGGSRGSYNEQFF. The DNA for the CDR3 is TGTGCCACTAGTGGGGGCAGTAGGGGCTCCTACAATGAGCAGTTCTTC.

A word on this clone: One end of the junction does not line up with germline, which may come from a read error. The J gene is TRBJ2-5, the V gene TRBV7-7, with 8 positions matching TRBD2. CDR3 length: 16 residues. Germline CDR1 and CDR2: SSHAT and FNYEAQ (reference sequence). This CDR3 is CASSPRGSGSGETQYF. The CDR3 DNA follows: TGTGCTAGCAGCCCGCGAGGAAGCGGGAGTGGGGAGACCCAGTACTTC.

The chain uses TRBV7-3 and TRBJ2-3; 10 bases agree with TRBD2. Germline CDR1 reads SGHTA; CDR2 reads FQGTGA. V trimming: 5 bases; J trimming: 2 bases; junction bases outside the gene matches: 13. This CDR3 has 18 residues. The chain's CDR3 is CASSLFPPSGSDTDTQYF. For the CDR3, the DNA is TGTGCCAGCAGCCTCTTTCCCCCTAGCGGGAGCGACACAGATACGCAGTATTTT.

The chain uses TRBV13 and TRBJ2-1; 9 bases are shared with TRBD1. The ends lost 6 bases at V and 7 bases at J; junction bases unmatched: 10. CDR1 and CDR2 (germline): PRHDT, FYEKMQ (reference sequence). The CDR3 contains 15 residues. The CDR3 region has the DNA TGTGCCAGCAGGTTTCCGGGACAGGGTCAAAATGAGCAGTTCTTC. Protein product: CASRFPGQGQNEQFF. Based on the CDR3 plus reference TRBV13 and TRBJ2-1, the full variable domain is AAGVIQSPRHLIKEKRETATLKCYPIPRHDTVYWYQQGPGQDPQFLISFYEKMQSDKGSIPDRFSAQQFSDYHSELNMSSLELGDSALYFCASRFPGQGQNEQFFGPGTRLTVL.

The chain combines TRBV2 with TRBJ1-3; no definite D call. Trimming took off 3 bases at V and 0 bases at J, with 12 bases between the two ends. Looked up from germline, CDR1 is SNHLY and CDR2 is FYNNEI. The CDR3 is made up of 16 amino acids. The CDR3 region is CASSDLELSSGNTIYF. The CDR3 nucleotides read TGTGCCAGCAGTGATTTGGAGCTGAGCTCTGGAAACACCATATATTTT.

The rearrangement joins TRBV11-1 to TRBJ2-7; D gene uncertain. The V and J ends lost 4 bases and 1 base respectively, with 2 bases between them. There are 11 residues in the CDR3. CDR1 and CDR2 (germline): SGHAT, FQDESV (reference sequence). The CDR3 sequence is CASSSSYEQYF. The CDR3 DNA reads TGTGCCAGCAGCTCTTCCTACGAGCAGTACTTC. The full variable domain, with the rest looked up from reference TRBV11-1 and TRBJ2-7, is EAEVAQSPRYKITEKSQAVAFWCDPISGHATLYWYRQILGQGPELLVQFQDESVVDDSQLPKDRFSAERLKGVDSTLKIQPAELGDSAMYLCASSSSYEQYFGPGTRLTVT.

V usage is TRBV7-9 and J usage is TRBJ2-4, with D tentatively TRBD1 (7 bases). V lost 1 base, J lost 0 bases, and 16 bases lay in between. Germline V gene sequence: CDR1 SEHNR, CDR2 FQNEAQ (reference sequence). CDR3 length: 18 amino acids. The CDR3 here is CASSLGVYRGLAKNIQYF. The CDR3 DNA is TGTGCCAGCAGCTTAGGAGTCTACAGGGGACTAGCCAAAAACATTCAGTACTTC.

This rearrangement joins TRBV19 to TRBJ2-7, with 10 bases fitting TRBD1. The CDR3 is 16 residues long. Germline V lookup: CDR1 LNHDA, CDR2 SQIVND (reference sequence). V shed 1 base, J shed 4 bases, and the junction held 7 bases outside the gene matches. In nucleotides, the CDR3 is TGTGCCAGTAGTATAGGAAGACAGGGGGCTAGATACGAGCAGTACTTC. Encoded protein: CASSIGRQGARYEQYF.

The chain employs TRBV5-4 and TRBJ2-4, with D tentatively TRBD2 (7 bases). Looked up from germline, CDR1 is SGHNT and CDR2 is YYREEE (reference sequence). Trimming took off 1 base at V and 1 base at J, with 9 bases between the two ends. The CDR3 has 15 amino acids. CDR3 sequence reads: CASSLSGGAKNIQYF. Written as DNA, the CDR3 is TGTGCCAGCAGCTTGTCGGGGGGCGCCAAAAACATTCAGTACTTC.

This rearrangement joins TRBV5-6 to TRBJ1-4; tentatively, D is TRBD1 (6 bases). V lost 0 bases to trimming and J lost 7 bases, with 16 bases between them. The CDR3 has 16 residues. Germline V CDR1 and CDR2: SGHDT, YYEEEE. The DNA for the CDR3 is TGTGCCAGCAGCTTGGGCCCGACAGGTACCATTGAAAAACTGTTTTTT. Residues: CASSLGPTGTIEKLFF.

This chain links TRBV5-6 with TRBJ2-5; the D gene is possibly TRBD1 (6 bases). V lost 2 bases and J lost 2, with 7 bases in between. Germline V CDR1 and CDR2: SGHDT, YYEEEE. The CDR3 spans 13 residues. CDR3 protein: CASSFGQQETQYF. CDR3 DNA: TGTGCCAGCAGCTTCGGACAGCAAGAGACCCAGTACTTC.

The J gene is TRBJ2-7, the V gene TRBV4-1; possible D gene TRBD1, 5 bases. CDR1 is MGHRA, CDR2 YSYEKL, per germline. The germline V and J ends were trimmed by 0 bases and 3 bases, with 12 bases remaining between them. This CDR3 has 15 residues. CDR3: CASSQEGAGIYEQYV. CDR3 nucleotides: TGCGCCAGCAGCCAAGAAGGAGCAGGGATCTACGAGCAGTACGTC.

The chain employs TRBV7-2 and TRBJ1-1; the D is unclear. V was shortened by 4 bases and J by 1 base, with 10 bases between the two germline ends. The CDR3 extends over 14 amino acids. The germline V gene encodes CDR1 SGHTA and CDR2 FQGNSA. CDR3 sequence reads: CASSSGSGNTEAFF. CDR3 nucleotides: TGTGCCAGCAGCTCAGGATCAGGGAACACTGAAGCTTTCTTT.

This chain uses TRBV7-8 with TRBJ2-7; tentatively, D is TRBD1 (5 bases). This CDR3 is built from 13 residues. Germline V CDR1 and CDR2: SGHVS, FQNEAQ. V dropped 5 bases and J dropped 3 bases, with 11 bases sitting between them. CDR3 loop: CASSPTGYYEQYV. For the CDR3, the DNA is TGTGCCAGCAGCCCCACAGGTTACTACGAGCAGTACGTC.

The CDR3 reads CASSEVAGGPGFF. As DNA, the CDR3 is TGTGCCAGCAGTGAGGTCGCGGGAGGGCCGGGATTCTTC. This rearrangement joins TRBV2 to TRBJ2-1; 9 bases are shared with TRBD2. With V trimmed by 3 bases and J by 16 bases, 10 bases remained unmatched. The CDR3 runs 13 residues. CDR1 SNHLY and CDR2 FYNNEI come from the germline V gene.

V is TRBV30 and J is TRBJ2-2, with TRBD1 identical over 8 bases. There are 14 residues in the CDR3. Germline V lookup: CDR1 GTSNPN, CDR2 SVGIG (reference sequence). Unmatched junction bases numbered 7, after V lost 6 bases and J lost 4 bases. CDR3 in amino acids: CACTGTGGTGELFF. CDR3 nucleotides: TGTGCCTGTACCGGGACAGGCGGCACCGGGGAGCTGTTTTTT.

The chain couples TRBV4-3 to TRBJ2-5; perhaps TRBD1 as D (7 bases). CDR1 is LGHNA and CDR2 is YSLEER in the germline V gene. Trimming stripped 0 bases from V and 9 bases from J, with 20 bases between. The CDR3 consists of 16 residues. The CDR3 DNA sequence: TGCGCCAGCAGCCAAGATCGCCGACAGGGACTGGATCCCCAGTACTTC. It translates to CASSQDRRQGLDPQYF.

The chain recombines TRBV7-2 with TRBJ2-1; TRBD2 matches at 9 bases. Trimming cost V 0 bases and J 6 bases; bases outside gene matches: 3. Germline-derived CDR1 and CDR2 are SGHTA and FQGNSA. The CDR3 covers 15 residues. CDR3 coding DNA: TGTGCCAGCAGCTTAGCTAGCGGGAGACCCAATGAGCAGTTCTTC. Its translation is CASSLASGRPNEQFF.

The chain carries TRBV6-5 and TRBJ2-2; the match to TRBD1 covers 7 bases. Germline CDR1 and CDR2: MNHEY and SVGAGI. V shed 4 bases, J shed 5 bases, and the junction held 4 bases outside the gene matches. The CDR3 consists of 14 residues. The CDR3 reads CASSWTGKTGELFF. In DNA, the CDR3 is TGTGCCAGCAGTTGGACAGGAAAGACCGGGGAGCTGTTTTTT.

The chain recombines TRBV27 with TRBJ2-7; the D gene is possibly TRBD2 (5 bases). V was clipped by 0 bases and J by 7 bases, with 10 bases between them. The germline gives CDR1 MNHEY, CDR2 SMNVEV (reference sequence). CDR3 length: 13 amino acids. CDR3 nucleotides: TGTGCCAGCAGTTTATCAGGCGGGCGTGAGCAGTACTTC. Encoded protein: CASSLSGGREQYF.

The chain combines TRBV4-1 with TRBJ2-3, with D tentatively TRBD2 (6 bases). The ends were cut back, 7 bases at V and 4 bases at J, with 18 bases in the middle. Germline CDR1 MGHRA, CDR2 YSYEKL. CDR3 length equals 15 residues. The CDR3 protein is CASNFVAGSADTQYF. The CDR3 DNA sequence: TGCGCCAGCAATTTTGTTGCGGGAAGCGCAGATACGCAGTATTTT.

The gene calls are TRBV5-1 and TRBJ2-3; a weak D match, TRBD1 (7 bases). CDR3 size: 16 residues. Germline loops: CDR1 SGHRS, CDR2 YFSETQ. V was cut by 0 bases and J by 5 bases, with 16 bases left in between. The CDR3 DNA reads as TGCGCCAGCAGCTTGGCCTGGGCAGGGGGGATAGATACGCAGTATTTT. Translated: CASSLAWAGGIDTQYF.